These 26 T cell receptor beta chains were all obtained from the same sample, sequenced in a study of blood T cell repertoires in COVID-19. Profiled with immunoSEQ multiplex PCR; TCRdb holds only in-frame clones, not every one. This sample yields 110,000 or so clones, of which approximately 90% are seen a single time; about 7.7% belongs to the top ten. Sample: peripheral blood. These receptors originate from a human donor in a cohort sampled during active COVID-19.

The V and J genes are TRBV10-3 and TRBJ2-7, with a tentative D call TRBD2 (5 bases). Germline values: CDR1 ENHRY, CDR2 SYGVKD. The CDR3 is 13 residues long. V was trimmed by 10 bases and J by 0 bases, leaving 13 bases between them. The CDR3: CATRAVYSYEQYF. CDR3 sequence (DNA): TGTGCCACCCGAGCGGTCTACTCCTACGAGCAGTACTTC.

This chain joins TRBV7-3 and TRBJ1-3; D is perhaps TRBD1 (6 bases). The germline CDR1 and CDR2 sequences are SGHTA and FQGTGA. The CDR3 length is 16 residues. Trimming pared 1 base from V and 4 bases from J, leaving 14 bases between. CDR3 coding DNA: TGTGCCAGCAGCTTAAATGCAGGGGAATTCGGAAACACCATATATTTT. Protein sequence: CASSLNAGEFGNTIYF.

This chain links TRBV30 with TRBJ2-1, with TRBD2 matching 8 bases. The germline CDR1 and CDR2 sequences are GTSNPN and SVGIG (reference sequence). The J segment lost 5 bases and the V segment lost 0 bases, leaving 9 bases of the junction unmatched. CDR3 length: 16 amino acids. CDR3 sequence (DNA): TGTGCCTGGAGTGTACATGCTAGCGGGTTTAACAATGAGCAGTTCTTC. Amino acids: CAWSVHASGFNNEQFF.

The table lists this clone with a few counts. This chain uses TRBV27 with TRBJ1-1, with D possibly TRBD1 on 5 matching bases. From germline, CDR1 is MNHEY and CDR2 SMNVEV (reference sequence). Trimming took 5 bases from V and 0 from J, leaving 7 bases between them. The CDR3 has 13 amino acids. CDR3 sequence: CASSRQLNTEAFF. The CDR3 DNA sequence: TGTGCCAGCAGTCGACAGCTGAACACTGAAGCTTTCTTT.

The V call is TRBV5-6, the J call TRBJ1-2; TRBD1 might be the D (5 bases). V lost 1 base to trimming and J lost 4 bases, with 8 bases between them. The CDR3 runs to 13 residues. CDR1 and CDR2 from the germline V gene are SGHDT and YYEEEE. The CDR3 reads CASSLRDFYGYTF. In DNA, the CDR3 is TGTGCCAGCAGCTTGCGGGACTTCTATGGCTACACCTTC.

The rearrangement links TRBV12-5 to TRBJ1-5; the match to TRBD1 covers 7 bases. The germline CDR1 and CDR2 sequences are LGHNT and FRNRAP. CDR3 size: 13 residues. Trimming took 4 bases from V and 5 from J; bases not matched to a gene: 2. This chain's CDR3 is CASGWDSDQPQHF. The CDR3 region has the DNA TGTGCTAGTGGTTGGGACAGTGATCAGCCCCAGCATTTT.

The rearrangement joins TRBV29-1 to TRBJ2-7, with 9 bases matching TRBD1. The J segment lost 6 bases and the V segment lost 0 bases, leaving 9 bases of the junction unmatched. The CDR3 totals 15 residues. Germline V CDR1 and CDR2: SQVTM, ANQGSEA. The CDR3 DNA follows: TGCAGCGTTGAAGATAGTGGAACAGGGGGCCTCGAGCAGTACTTC. As protein: CSVEDSGTGGLEQYF.

The chain carries TRBV27 and TRBJ1-4; 7 nucleotides align to TRBD1. Germline V lookup: CDR1 MNHEY, CDR2 SMNVEV (reference sequence). The CDR3 covers 16 residues. With 3 bases clipped from V and 8 bases from J, the junction kept 12 bases outside the gene matches. CDR3: CASSFTQQGRKEKLFF. The CDR3 region has the DNA TGTGCCAGCAGTTTCACCCAACAGGGGCGGAAGGAAAAACTGTTTTTT.

This rearrangement joins TRBV18 to TRBJ2-5; weak D call: TRBD2 (6 bases). Germline-derived CDR1 and CDR2 are KGHSH and LQKENI. The ends were cut back, 4 bases at V and 0 bases at J, with 12 bases in the middle. This CDR3 is 15 amino acids long. CDR3 residues: CASSLDYGDQETQYF. The CDR3 DNA reads as TGTGCCAGCTCACTGGACTACGGGGACCAAGAGACCCAGTACTTC.

The rearrangement joins TRBV7-2 to TRBJ2-1, with 11 bases aligning to TRBD2. Germline assignment: CDR1 SGHTA and CDR2 FQGNSA. The V and J ends lost 7 bases and 6 bases, in that order; junction bases with no gene match: 8. This CDR3 has 15 residues. The CDR3 DNA follows: TGTGCCAGCAAGGCCTCTAGCGGGGGGAGCAATGAGCAGTTCTTC. Encoded protein: CASKASSGGSNEQFF.

This rearrangement joins TRBV29-1 to TRBJ2-2, with 16 bases identical to TRBD2. V shed 5 bases, J shed 11 bases, and the junction held 17 bases outside the gene matches. The CDR3 spans 18 residues. Germline CDR1 is SQVTM and CDR2 is ANQGSEA. CDR3 loop: CSVRGLAGGKINRGELFF. CDR3 coding DNA: TGCAGCGTTAGGGGACTAGCGGGAGGGAAGATCAACCGGGGTGAGCTGTTTTTT.

The CDR3: CATSVGDSKYTEAFF. Written as DNA, the CDR3 is TGTGCCACCAGTGTAGGCGACAGTAAGTACACTGAAGCTTTCTTT. The V call is TRBV24-1, the J call TRBJ1-1; perhaps TRBD1 as D (5 bases). Germline CDR1 reads KGHDR; CDR2 reads SFDVKD. The CDR3 spans 15 residues. The germline V and J ends were trimmed by 5 bases and 3 bases, with 15 bases remaining between them.

This clone was seen a single time. The chain uses TRBV4-1 and TRBJ2-2; D unclear. Germline V gives CDR1 MGHRA, CDR2 YSYEKL. The CDR3 extends over 16 amino acids. V lost 5 bases and J lost 3, with 16 bases in between. CDR3 loop: CASSTRPRADTGELFF. In DNA form, the CDR3 reads TGCGCCAGCAGCACCCGTCCCCGAGCCGACACCGGGGAGCTGTTTTTT.

The chain uses TRBV3-1 (or the pseudogene TRBV3-2) and TRBJ1-1, with D possibly matching TRBD1 (5 bases). The V end lost 5 bases, the J end lost 4 bases, and 20 bases lay between the germline ends. The CDR3 runs to 16 residues. CDR1 is LGHDT, CDR2 YNNKEL, per germline (reference sequence). The CDR3 nucleotides read TGTGCCAGCAGCGCCCGGTCGGAGGGGAGTGTCACTGAAGCTTTCTTT. This translates into CASSARSEGSVTEAFF.

The rearrangement links TRBV9 to TRBJ1-3; TRBD1 aligns across 8 bases. This CDR3 comprises 16 residues. Germline CDR1 is SGDLS and CDR2 is YYNGEE. V gave up 0 bases and J gave up 3 bases; unmatched junction bases: 5. The CDR3 is CASSVAGQGSGNTIYF. Written as DNA, the CDR3 is TGTGCCAGCAGCGTAGCTGGACAGGGAAGTGGAAACACCATATATTTT.

V is TRBV7-9 and J is TRBJ1-1, with D maybe TRBD1 (6 bases). Germline-derived CDR1 and CDR2 are SEHNR and FQNEAQ (reference sequence). The germline V and J ends were trimmed by 5 bases and 4 bases, with 17 bases remaining between them. The CDR3 consists of 15 residues. The CDR3 sequence: CASSPRRGFGTEAFF. The DNA of the CDR3 is TGTGCCAGCAGCCCGCGCAGGGGTTTTGGCACTGAAGCTTTCTTT.

This rearrangement joins TRBV24-1 to TRBJ2-3; D uncertain. This CDR3 spans 14 amino acids. V was pared by 4 bases and J by 2 bases, with 9 bases between. Germline V gives CDR1 KGHDR, CDR2 SFDVKD. CDR3 in amino acids: CATSDYQNTDTQYF. CDR3 sequence (DNA): TGTGCCACCAGTGACTATCAAAACACAGATACGCAGTATTTT.

The chain's CDR3 is CASSLLGTLSRDTQYF. The CDR3 DNA follows: TGTGCCAGCAGTTTACTCGGGACTCTCAGCCGTGATACGCAGTATTTT. The chain recombines TRBV28 with TRBJ2-3; a possible D gene is TRBD2 (6 bases). Trimming removed 2 bases at V and 6 bases at J, with 18 bases between. Germline-derived CDR1 and CDR2 are MDHEN and SYDVKM. CDR3 size: 16 residues. Drawing the rest from reference TRBV28 and TRBJ2-3, the complete variable domain is DVKVTQSSRYLVKRTGEKVFLECVQDMDHENMFWYRQDPGLGLRLIYFSYDVKMKEKGDIPEGYSVSREKKERFSLILESASTNQTSMYLCASSLLGTLSRDTQYFGPGTRLTVL.

This clone occurred once. CDR3 sequence: CASSIPQGAEWNEQFF. The CDR3 DNA follows: TGTGCCAGTAGTATCCCCCAGGGGGCAGAGTGGAATGAGCAGTTCTTC. J is TRBJ2-1 and V is TRBV19, with 8 bases identical to TRBD1. Germline CDR1 reads LNHDA; CDR2 reads SQIVND (reference sequence). CDR3 length: 16 residues. V lost 3 bases, J lost 7 bases, and 11 bases stayed unmatched.

This clone was picked up one time. The chain has TRBV21-1 and TRBJ1-6. TRBV21-1 is a known pseudogene. There are 20 residues in the CDR3. DNA of the CDR3: TGTGCCAGCAGCAAAAGAAGAGGTGAGCGCCGGAGCTCCTATAATTCACCCCTCCACTTT. Translated: CASSKRRGERRSSYNSPLHF.

The J gene is TRBJ2-2, the V gene TRBV7-6; possible D gene TRBD2, 5 bases. V shed 2 bases and J shed 5 bases, with 27 bases lying between them. This CDR3 contains 20 residues. Germline CDR1 SGHVS, CDR2 FNYEAQ. The CDR3 coding sequence is TGTGCCAGCAGCTTAATTCGGCATAATCCTAGTGGACTCCCTACCGGGGAGCTGTTTTTT. The encoded protein is CASSLIRHNPSGLPTGELFF.

The chain recombines TRBV5-1 with TRBJ1-2; 8 bases fit TRBD1. The CDR3 has 14 amino acids. Germline V gene sequence: CDR1 SGHRS, CDR2 YFSETQ. The J segment lost 3 bases and the V segment lost 3 bases, leaving 4 bases of the junction unmatched. The CDR3 is CASSSTGADYGYTF. CDR3 coding DNA: TGCGCCAGCAGCTCGACAGGGGCGGACTATGGCTACACCTTC.

The rearrangement joins TRBV12-5 to TRBJ2-1; 7 bases map to TRBD2. This CDR3 is built from 16 residues. V was pared by 1 base and J by 9 bases, with 12 bases of the junction left unmatched. Germline CDR1 LGHNT, CDR2 FRNRAP. The CDR3 is CASGLGPGTSDGEQFF. CDR3 coding DNA: TGTGCTAGTGGTTTGGGCCCCGGTACTAGCGATGGTGAGCAGTTCTTC.

The chain carries TRBV29-1 and TRBJ2-3; a weak D match, TRBD2 (5 bases). The V gene lost 4 bases and the J gene lost 0 bases, with 8 bases spanning the gap. CDR3 length: 13 amino acids. Looked up from germline, CDR1 is SQVTM and CDR2 is ANQGSEA. Written as DNA, the CDR3 is TGCAGCGTTGGTTCGGGGAGCACAGATACGCAGTATTTT. This translates into CSVGSGSTDTQYF.

V usage is TRBV6-5 and J usage is TRBJ1-2; D ambiguous. The V gene lost 5 bases and the J gene lost 5 bases, with 12 bases spanning the gap. This CDR3 is built from 13 residues. Germline-derived CDR1 and CDR2 are MNHEY and SVGAGI. CDR3 DNA: TGTGCCAGCAGTCCATTCGGGTTTTATGGCTACACCTTC. This gives the protein CASSPFGFYGYTF.

The chain joins TRBV3-1 (or the pseudogene TRBV3-2) to TRBJ1-1; 8 bases line up with TRBD1. V gave up 1 base and J gave up 10 bases; unmatched junction bases: 8. Per germline, CDR1 LGHDT and CDR2 YNNKEL (reference sequence). The CDR3 spans 14 residues. This chain's CDR3 is CASSQADRGGLAFF. In DNA form, the CDR3 reads TGTGCCAGCAGCCAAGCCGACAGGGGAGGCCTAGCTTTCTTT.